The 15 T cell receptor beta chains given below trace back to one sample, sequenced in a study of blood T cell repertoires in COVID-19. TCRdb's copy holds only in-frame clones and misses some; the assay was immunoSEQ multiplex PCR. The table records 160,000 or so clones, approximately 88% of them present only once. Material: peripheral blood. These receptors were collected from a man aged 55 to 70 with acute or convalescent COVID-19.

In its sample, this clone was seen once. The rearrangement uses TRBV7-2 and TRBJ2-1; tentatively, D is TRBD1 (6 bases). CDR3 length: 16 residues. Germline V CDR1 and CDR2: SGHTA, FQGNSA. The ends were cut back, 5 bases at V and 0 bases at J, with 14 bases in the middle. CDR3 sequence reads: CASSPKGVSSYNEQFF. Here the CDR3 DNA reads TGTGCCAGCAGCCCGAAGGGGGTGTCCTCCTACAATGAGCAGTTCTTC. Variable domain in full (rest from reference TRBV7-2 and TRBJ2-1): GAGVSQSPSNKVTEKGKDVELRCDPISGHTALYWYRQSLGQGLEFLIYFQGNSAPDKSGLPSDRFSAERTGGSVSTLTIQRTQQEDSAVYLCASSPKGVSSYNEQFFGPGTRLTVL.

A single count supports this clone. This chain joins TRBV24-1 and TRBJ1-2; TRBD1 agrees at 8 bases. J gave up 6 bases and V 3 bases, and 5 bases lay outside the gene matches. Germline V gene sequence: CDR1 KGHDR, CDR2 SFDVKD. The CDR3 sequence is 14 residues long. The DNA for the CDR3 is TGTGCCACCAGTGATCTGGACAGGGTAGATGGCTACACCTTC. Translating gives CATSDLDRVDGYTF.

The chain recombines TRBV4-3 with TRBJ2-1; D is perhaps TRBD2 (5 bases). Germline-derived CDR1 and CDR2 are LGHNA and YSLEER. The CDR3 runs 16 residues. Trimming shortened V by 0 bases and J by 0 bases, and 9 bases separated the two germline ends. CDR3 nucleotide sequence: TGCGCCAGCAGCCAAGATGGGGAGAGCTCCTACAATGAGCAGTTCTTC. Its translation is CASSQDGESSYNEQFF.

This clone was observed a handful of times. The CDR3 loop reads CASSLSRLNEQFF. Written as DNA, the CDR3 is TGTGCCAGCAGCTTGTCCCGACTAAATGAGCAGTTCTTC. The V call is TRBV5-6, the J call TRBJ2-1; possibly TRBD2 for D (5 bases). The CDR3 contains 13 residues. Deletions cut 1 base from V and 7 bases from J, with 9 bases between. The V gene's germline CDR1 is SGHDT and CDR2 YYEEEE. Together with reference TRBV5-6 and TRBJ2-1, the CDR3 gives the full variable domain: DAGVTQSPTHLIKTRGQQVTLRCSPKSGHDTVSWYQQALGQGPQFIFQYYEEEERQRGNFPDRFSGHQFPNYSSELNVNALLLGDSALYLCASSLSRLNEQFFGPGTRLTVL.

V gene TRBV12-3 or TRBV12-4 combines with J gene TRBJ1-1, with D perhaps TRBD1 (6 bases). The CDR3 covers 13 residues. The ends were cut back, 6 bases at V and 3 bases at J, with 11 bases in the middle. In DNA form, the CDR3 reads TGTGCCAGCAGACAGGACAGCTACACTGAAGCTTTCTTT. Translating gives CASRQDSYTEAFF.

The chain links TRBV7-6 to TRBJ1-3; D is undetermined. This CDR3 has 14 residues. Germline lookup yields CDR1 SGHVS and CDR2 FNYEAQ. Trimming left V 4 bases short and J 3 bases short, with 10 bases between. CDR3 sequence (DNA): TGTGCCAGCAGCTCGTATCGAGGTGGAAACACCATATATTTT. It specifies CASSSYRGGNTIYF.

The rearrangement links TRBV5-1 to TRBJ2-1, with 8 bases matching TRBD1. The germline V gene encodes CDR1 SGHRS and CDR2 YFSETQ. V shed 5 bases and J 4 bases; nucleotides not matched to a gene: 5. This CDR3 comprises 14 residues. CDR3 nucleotide sequence: TGCGCCAGCAGTCATCAGGGGGCTTACAATGAGCAGTTCTTC. Translation gives CASSHQGAYNEQFF.

The genes are TRBV24-1 and TRBJ2-3; unclear D gene. The CDR3 contains 13 residues. Germline CDR1 is KGHDR and CDR2 is SFDVKD. V was trimmed by 5 bases and J by 0 bases, leaving 5 bases between them. CDR3 DNA sequence: TGTGCCACCAGTGGGCATAGCACAGATACGCAGTATTTT. This sequence encodes CATSGHSTDTQYF.

The genes are TRBV2 and TRBJ2-3; D perhaps matches TRBD2 (6 bases). Trimming left V 7 bases short and J 0 bases short, with 17 bases between. The CDR3 is made up of 16 amino acids. In germline, CDR1 is SNHLY, CDR2 FYNNEI. The CDR3: CASMIEEGTSTDTQYF. The CDR3 DNA sequence: TGTGCCAGCATGATAGAGGAGGGGACGAGCACAGATACGCAGTATTTT. Together with reference TRBV2 and TRBJ2-3, the CDR3 gives the full variable domain: EPEVTQTPSHQVTQMGQEVILRCVPISNHLYFYWYRQILGQKVEFLVSFYNNEISEKSEIFDDQFSVERPDGSNFTLKIRSTKLEDSAMYFCASMIEEGTSTDTQYFGPGTRLTVL.

V and J are TRBV6-5 and TRBJ2-7, with 8 bases fitting TRBD1. The germline CDR1 and CDR2 sequences are MNHEY and SVGAGI. This CDR3 region has 13 residues. Unmatched junction bases numbered 3, after V lost 2 bases and J lost 6 bases. CDR3 residues: CASSYRQGLEQYF. The CDR3 DNA reads TGTGCCAGCAGTTACCGACAGGGGCTCGAGCAGTACTTC.

The chain employs TRBV19 and TRBJ1-1, with no clear D. The CDR3 has 13 amino acids. V gave up 5 bases and J gave up 1 base, with 8 bases separating them. The germline CDR1 and CDR2 sequences are LNHDA and SQIVND (reference sequence). CDR3 sequence reads: CASSFGPNTEAFF. CDR3 in DNA: TGTGCCAGTAGTTTTGGGCCGAACACTGAAGCTTTCTTT.

J is TRBJ1-2 and V is TRBV30; 8 bases are a match to TRBD1. The germline gives CDR1 GTSNPN, CDR2 SVGIG (reference sequence). CDR3 length equals 17 residues. V dropped 5 bases and J dropped 3; count of bases not matched to a gene: 17. CDR3 region: CAWSAGSGQAVYYGYTF. As DNA, the CDR3 is TGTGCCTGGTCCGCAGGCTCGGGACAGGCCGTCTACTATGGCTACACCTTC.

The gene calls are TRBV4-3 and TRBJ1-3; D is unresolved. V lost 1 base to trimming and J lost 4 bases, with 5 bases between them. This CDR3 spans 13 amino acids. From germline, CDR1 is LGHNA and CDR2 YSLEER. CDR3 bases: TGCGCCAGCAGCCAAGGGGCCGGAAACACCATATATTTT. Translated: CASSQGAGNTIYF.

This clone was seen once. J is TRBJ1-1 and V is TRBV29-1; no clear D. The CDR3 spans 13 residues. V was clipped by 2 bases and J by 3 bases, with 10 bases between them. From germline, CDR1 is SQVTM and CDR2 ANQGSEA. The CDR3 sequence is CSVEPTGYTEAFF. DNA of the CDR3: TGCAGCGTTGAACCGACGGGTTACACTGAAGCTTTCTTT.

The genes are TRBV3-1 (or the pseudogene TRBV3-2) and TRBJ1-5; D is unresolved. Germline CDR1 LGHDT, CDR2 YNNKEL (reference sequence). The CDR3 contains 15 residues. V lost 2 bases, J lost 1 base, and 9 bases lay in between. Written as DNA, the CDR3 is TGTGCCAGCAGCCAATACAGTGTAAGCAATCAGCCCCAGCATTTT. Its translation: CASSQYSVSNQPQHF.